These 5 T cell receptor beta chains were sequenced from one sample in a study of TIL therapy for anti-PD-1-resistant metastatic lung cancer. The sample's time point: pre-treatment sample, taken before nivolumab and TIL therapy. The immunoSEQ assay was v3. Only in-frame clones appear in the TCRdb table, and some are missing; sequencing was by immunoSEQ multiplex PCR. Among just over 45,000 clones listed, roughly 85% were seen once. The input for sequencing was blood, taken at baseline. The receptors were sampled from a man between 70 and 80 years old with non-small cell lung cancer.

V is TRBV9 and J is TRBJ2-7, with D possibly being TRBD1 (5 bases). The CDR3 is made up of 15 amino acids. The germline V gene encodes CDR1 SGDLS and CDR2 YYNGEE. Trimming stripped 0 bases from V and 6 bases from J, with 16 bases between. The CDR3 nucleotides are TGTGCCAGCAGCGTAGTAGGGGATGGGCTCAGCGAGCAGTACTTC. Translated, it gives CASSVVGDGLSEQYF.

CDR3: CASSRSPTPTDTQYF. The CDR3 region has the DNA TGTGCCAGCAGCCGTTCCCCAACTCCCACAGATACGCAGTATTTT. The rearrangement joins TRBV6-5 to TRBJ2-3; D is undetermined. The CDR3 totals 15 residues. In germline, CDR1 is MNHEY, CDR2 SVGAGI. V gave up 6 bases and J gave up 2 bases, with 15 bases separating them.

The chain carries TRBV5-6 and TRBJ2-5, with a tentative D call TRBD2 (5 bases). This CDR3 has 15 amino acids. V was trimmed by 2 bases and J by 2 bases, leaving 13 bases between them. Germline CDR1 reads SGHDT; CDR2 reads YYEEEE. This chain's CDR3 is CASSLIHGRQETQYF. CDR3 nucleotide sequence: TGTGCCAGCAGCTTAATTCATGGGAGACAAGAGACCCAGTACTTC.

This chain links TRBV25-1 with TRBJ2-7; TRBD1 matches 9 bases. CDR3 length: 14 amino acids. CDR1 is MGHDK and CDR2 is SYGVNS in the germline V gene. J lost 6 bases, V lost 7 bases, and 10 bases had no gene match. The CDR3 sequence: CASTNAGQGGEQYF. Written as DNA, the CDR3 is TGTGCCAGCACCAACGCGGGACAGGGAGGCGAGCAGTACTTC.

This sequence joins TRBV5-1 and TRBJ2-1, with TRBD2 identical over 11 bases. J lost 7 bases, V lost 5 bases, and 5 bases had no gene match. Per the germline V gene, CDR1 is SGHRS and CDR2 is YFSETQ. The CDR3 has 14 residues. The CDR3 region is CASRLAGDTNEQFF. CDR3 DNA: TGCGCCAGCAGACTAGCGGGAGATACGAATGAGCAGTTCTTC. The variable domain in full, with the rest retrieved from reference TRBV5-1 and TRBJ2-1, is KAGVTQTPRYLIKTRGQQVTLSCSPISGHRSVSWYQQTPGQGLQFLFEYFSETQRNKGNFPGRFSGRQFSNSRSEMNVSTLELGDSALYLCASRLAGDTNEQFFGPGTRLTVL.